A single sample is the source of the 7 T cell receptor beta chains below, sequenced in a study of blood T cells in healthy people across ages. Combining a sample-barcoded 5' primer with a J-beta primer mix, a second PCR ran for about 7 to 11 cycles. A single record per CDR3 protein comes from TCRdb applying MiXCR to the 5' RACE reads. The sample lists approximately 810,000 distinct CDR3 sequences; 29% were seen once. Input material: blood. These receptor sequences come from an elderly woman in good health.

The V gene is TRBV7-3, the J gene TRBJ2-7; either TRBD1 or TRBD2 may supply D (5 bases each). In germline, CDR1 is SGHTA, CDR2 FQGTGA. Between the trimmed V and J ends, which lost 1 base and 3 bases, there was a span of 13 bases. The CDR3 runs to 15 residues. CDR3: CASSLRGDRVYEQYF. The CDR3 DNA reads TGTGCCAGCAGCTTAAGGGGAGACAGAGTCTACGAGCAGTACTTC.

The chain has TRBV20-1 and TRBJ2-5; 7 bases align to TRBD1. The CDR3 is made up of 14 amino acids. Per the germline V gene, CDR1 is DFQATT and CDR2 is SNEGSKA (reference sequence). Trimming took 1 base from V and 2 from J; bases not matched to a gene: 4. The CDR3 DNA is TGCAGTGCTAGAGCGGACAGGCTTCAAGAGACCCAGTACTTC. Translation gives CSARADRLQETQYF.

This chain uses TRBV6-5 with TRBJ2-5; TRBD1 might be the D (6 bases). CDR1 MNHEY and CDR2 SVGAGI come from the germline V gene. Trimming pared 6 bases from V and 5 bases from J, leaving 10 bases between. This CDR3 has 12 amino acids. For the CDR3, the DNA is TGTGCCAGCAGACACAGGGACGAGACCCAGTACTTC. Amino acids: CASRHRDETQYF.

The rearrangement links TRBV2 to TRBJ2-3, with D possibly matching TRBD1 (5 bases). This CDR3 region has 15 residues. V lost 1 base to trimming and J lost 3 bases, with 11 bases between them. Germline V gene lookup returns CDR1 SNHLY and CDR2 FYNNEI. The CDR3 region is CASSEEAGSTDTQYF. In nucleotides, the CDR3 is TGTGCCAGCAGTGAAGAGGCAGGGTCGACAGATACGCAGTATTTT.

The rearrangement uses TRBV6-1 and TRBJ2-5; D call uncertain. The end of the DNA is better explained by TRBJ2-7, so the J call may be wrong. This CDR3 is built from 14 residues. CDR1 MNHNS and CDR2 SASEGT come from the germline V gene. The CDR3 DNA reads TGTGCCAGCAGTGAAGGAGGCTTCCGGGACGAGCAGTACTTC. Amino acids: CASSEGGFRDEQYF.

This clonotype was detected only once. V and J are TRBV12-3 or TRBV12-4 and TRBJ2-3; D perhaps matches TRBD1 (5 bases). Trimming stripped 5 bases from V and 4 bases from J, with 13 bases between. CDR3 length: 14 amino acids. As DNA, the CDR3 is TGTGCCAGCAGTGGCAGGGTGGGCGCAGATACGCAGTATTTT. Amino acids: CASSGRVGADTQYF.

This clonotype was seen a few times. The gene calls are TRBV5-1 and TRBJ2-5; the D gene is possibly TRBD2 (6 bases). The ends were cut back, 0 bases at V and 5 bases at J, with 14 bases in the middle. The V gene's germline CDR1 is SGHRS and CDR2 YFSETQ. The CDR3 has 15 amino acids. The CDR3 sequence is CASSLGDAGRETQYF. CDR3 DNA sequence: TGCGCCAGCAGCTTGGGCGACGCGGGAAGGGAGACCCAGTACTTC.